This entry concerns a single TCR beta chain. Only a few counts were recorded for this clone. It lacks a known antigen. The input lacks base qualities; no much larger clone sits a single base away. Participants in the prospective study were enrolled through a virtual design, were aged roughly 18 to 90 years, and lived in roughly 25 United States geographic areas. In the prospective study, cohorts were assigned on the basis of participant-reported clinical history obtained from a screening survey and a study questionnaire. Recovered participants in ImmuneRACE Cohort 3 were defined as having two consecutive negative NP/OP PCR tests, clearance from a healthcare professional, or resolution of symptoms. Mobile phlebotomists in the prospective study collected whole blood, serum and a nasopharyngeal or oropharyngeal swab from every participant. Prospective study participants could optionally give additional blood draws and questionnaires over an approximately two-month period. Before DNA extraction, prospective study blood samples were shipped either frozen or at room temperature.

The immunoSEQ Assay, a bias-controlled multiplex PCR, was used to amplify TCRbeta CDR3 regions from genomic DNA. Processing in the source paper ran as follows. Within the assay, amplification of reference gene primers was used to estimate how many nucleated cells each sample contained. To quantify the absolute abundance of each unique TCRbeta CDR3 rearrangement, sequence reads were collapsed and filtered. For each sample, productive Simpson clonality was calculated by taking the square root of Simpson's diversity index across productive rearrangements. TCRdb limited this immuneACCESS table to in-frame rearrangements with V and J called. A share of clones is missing; checked studies link under half to unresolved V genes, and the rest is unexplained. The V and J calls and clone size are taken from that table; D and trimming were inferred from the DNA. This sample holds about 260,000 clones; around 90% were observed only once. The top ten hold around 2.9% of the sample.

These data come from a study of blood T cell repertoires in COVID-19 (TCRdb year 2020). Describing the broader study: Samples covering the acute and convalescent phases of COVID-19 were provided by collaborators in the United States, Italy and Spain. The material from the prospective study consisted of cDNA or gDNA derived from T cells, B-cell-depleted T cells, or PBMCs. Subjects who had been exposed to COVID-19, were actively infected with it, or had recovered from it provided the deeply sampled blood TCRbeta repertoires that made up the dataset. The repertoires were released in a freely available public database meant as a resource for research on the immune response to SARS-CoV-2. The samples were drawn from the first 160 participants of the ongoing ImmuneRACE study and from 1,200 or so subjects provided by 6 global collaborators. The sample metadata nearly always contained a de-identified subject ID, COVID-19 status, age in years and sex. HLA class I and class II types, where available, came from metadata supplied by the sample provider rather than from assay-based typing.

Per the germline V gene, SNHLY is the CDR1 and FYNNEI is the CDR2. Relative to germline, V is 6 bases shorter and J is 2 bases shorter, with 14 bases between their ends. The CDR3 contains 15 residues, cysteine and phenylalanine counted. Just the 45-base CDR3 DNA is kept, in frame starting at base 1. Broader findings and caveats from the paper: How much clinical and demographic metadata was included differed by source and by participant, and the metadata was provided uncurated.

The rearrangement joined TRBV2 to TRBJ1-5; the D segment could be TRBD1, given 6 matching bases. The sample taken for sequencing was PBMCs or T cells enriched from blood (not recorded which). The sequence was obtained from a woman aged 45 to 65 who had recovered from COVID-19. Here is the DNA: TGTGCCAGCAGAAACAGGGTAACGGGCAATCAGCCCCAGCATTTT. It specifies CASRNRVTGNQPQHF. Reference TRBV2 and TRBJ1-5 genes cover what lies past the CDR3, so the full variable domain is EPEVTQTPSHQVTQMGQEVILRCVPISNHLYFYWYRQILGQKVEFLVSFYNNEISEKSEIFDDQFSVERPDGSNFTLKIRSTKLEDSAMYFCASRNRVTGNQPQHFGDGTRLSIL.